Shown below are 25 T cell receptor beta chains from a single sample sequenced in a study of T cell repertoires in cytomegalovirus infection. Their antigen targets remain unknown. TCRdb reanalysed the reads using MiXCR and keeps one entry per CDR3 protein. Of about 140,000 distinct CDR3 sequences in the sample, roughly 32% are singletons; the top ten hold roughly 51%. Material: CD8+ T cells from cultured PBMCs, obtained from culture after CMV antigen stimulation. These receptors all stem from a human donor in good health (CMV status not recorded). Some clones in this sample may be carry-over from other donors' samples.

This clonotype showed up many times. The chain combines TRBV24-1 with TRBJ2-3; 9 bases agree with TRBD2. This CDR3 is 17 amino acids long. CDR1 KGHDR and CDR2 SFDVKD come from the germline V gene. The junction had 8 bases not matched to a gene; V was cut back by 3 bases and J by 2 bases. The CDR3 DNA reads TGTGCCACCAGTGATCTGCAGCGGGGGGCCCTCACAGATACGCAGTATTTT. Its translation: CATSDLQRGALTDTQYF.

The genes are TRBV20-1 and TRBJ2-1; D gene uncertain. Germline loops: CDR1 DFQATT, CDR2 SNEGSKA (reference sequence). With 4 bases removed from V and 4 bases from J, the gap between germline ends came to 14 bases. The CDR3 length is 14 residues. The CDR3 coding sequence is TGCAGTGCTATATCGGGCGGATATTACAATGAGCAGTTCTTC. Translation: CSAISGGYYNEQFF.

The chain links TRBV4-1 to TRBJ1-2, with a weak D call TRBD1 (5 bases). The V end lost 4 bases, the J end lost 3 bases, and 12 bases lay between the germline ends. Looked up from germline, CDR1 is MGHRA and CDR2 is YSYEKL. The CDR3 runs 14 residues. In DNA form, the CDR3 reads TGCGCCAGCAGCCTCAAACAGGCAGACTATGGCTACACCTTC. Encoded protein: CASSLKQADYGYTF.

This chain connects TRBV7-2 to TRBJ1-2, with TRBD1 as a possible D gene (6 bases). Germline assignment: CDR1 SGHTA and CDR2 FQGNSA. The CDR3 extends over 15 amino acids. V lost 0 bases, J lost 7 bases, and 15 bases lay in between. The CDR3: CASSLAGQKRSGYTF. The CDR3 region has the DNA TGTGCCAGCAGCTTAGCCGGACAGAAGAGGAGTGGCTACACCTTC.

This clonotype was recorded a few times. The V gene is TRBV7-9, the J gene TRBJ2-7; D ambiguous. Trimming took 7 bases from V and 0 from J, leaving 7 bases between them. The germline gives CDR1 SEHNR, CDR2 FQNEAQ (reference sequence). The CDR3 covers 12 residues. The CDR3 region has the DNA TGTGCCAGCACATCGAGCTCCTACGAGCAGTACTTC. It is translated as CASTSSSYEQYF.

This clonotype was seen only a few times. V usage is TRBV20-1 and J usage is TRBJ1-5; the match to TRBD1 covers 10 bases. The CDR3 loop spans 16 amino acids. Germline CDR1 and CDR2: DFQATT and SNEGSKA (reference sequence). Trimming removed 3 bases from V and 4 bases from J; junction bases left unmatched: 9. CDR3 amino acids: CSASQTGGEVNQPQHF. CDR3 sequence (DNA): TGCAGTGCTAGCCAGACAGGGGGCGAAGTTAATCAGCCCCAGCATTTT.

The chain uses TRBV6-5 and TRBJ2-1; D perhaps matches TRBD2 (6 bases). Germline assignment: CDR1 MNHEY and CDR2 SVGAGI. Trimming removed 6 bases from V and 0 bases from J, with 15 bases in between. The CDR3 totals 16 residues. The CDR3 is CASSHSETSSYNEQFF. Written as DNA, the CDR3 is TGTGCCAGCAGCCACTCCGAGACTAGCTCCTACAATGAGCAGTTCTTC.

This clonotype was seen ten or more times. The gene calls are TRBV6-2 or TRBV6-3 and TRBJ2-1, with 8 bases that match TRBD2. V lost 6 bases and J lost 2; bases outside the gene matches: 9. The germline V gene encodes CDR1 MNHEY and CDR2 SVGEGT. This CDR3 region has 16 residues. CDR3 DNA: TGTGCCAGCAGCGCGATGGGACTAGGGACCTACAATGAGCAGTTCTTC. Its protein is CASSAMGLGTYNEQFF.

The chain recombines TRBV20-1 with TRBJ2-3; a weak D match, TRBD1 (5 bases). With 1 base removed from V and 2 bases from J, the gap between germline ends came to 19 bases. The CDR3 sequence is 17 residues long. The germline V gene has CDR1 DFQATT and CDR2 SNEGSKA (reference sequence). The CDR3 protein is CSARGVVRQGYTDTQYF. In DNA form, the CDR3 reads TGCAGTGCTAGAGGGGTCGTGCGGCAGGGTTACACAGATACGCAGTATTTT.

The chain is built from TRBV19 and TRBJ1-1; 7 nucleotides align to TRBD1. CDR3 length equals 15 residues. Germline V gives CDR1 LNHDA, CDR2 SQIVND (reference sequence). With V trimmed by 3 bases and J by 6 bases, 10 bases remained unmatched. CDR3 DNA: TGTGCCAGTAGTATCCTGGCCCAGGGGGACGCTGAAGCTTTCTTT. Its translation: CASSILAQGDAEAFF.

The J gene is TRBJ2-3, the V gene TRBV20-1; no definite D call. V lost 2 bases and J lost 2, with 14 bases in between. CDR1 and CDR2 from the germline V gene are DFQATT and SNEGSKA (reference sequence). The CDR3 extends over 15 amino acids. Here the CDR3 DNA reads TGCAGTGCTAGATTGCCGGACCTCTCCACAGATACGCAGTATTTT. It encodes CSARLPDLSTDTQYF.

A few counts support this clonotype. The chain joins TRBV27 to TRBJ1-2; no reliable D call. Germline V gene sequence: CDR1 MNHEY, CDR2 SMNVEV (reference sequence). The ends were cut back, 3 bases at V and 4 bases at J, with 9 bases in the middle. This CDR3 contains 13 residues. The CDR3 sequence is CASSLDPFYGYTF. CDR3 in DNA: TGTGCCAGCAGTTTGGACCCTTTCTATGGCTACACCTTC.

V and J are TRBV7-3 and TRBJ2-1, with a weak D call TRBD1 (5 bases). The CDR3 is 15 residues long. The germline CDR1 and CDR2 sequences are SGHTA and FQGTGA. The V and J ends lost 3 bases and 5 bases respectively, with 14 bases between them. In DNA form, the CDR3 reads TGTGCCAGCAGCTTGCTTTCCAGGGCAAACAATGAGCAGTTCTTC. As protein: CASSLLSRANNEQFF.

This clonotype has at least ten counts. This CDR3 is CASSPLEGRLAGNIQYF. The CDR3 DNA follows: TGTGCCAGCAGCCCCCTGGAGGGCCGACTAGCGGGAAACATTCAGTACTTC. The chain is built from TRBV7-8 and TRBJ2-4; 10 bases map to TRBD2. V lost 5 bases, J lost 6 bases, and 13 bases stayed unmatched. Germline CDR1 and CDR2: SGHVS and FQNEAQ. CDR3 length: 17 residues.

The rearrangement joins TRBV19 to TRBJ2-1; 8 bases align to TRBD2. Trimming cost V 3 bases and J 7 bases; bases outside gene matches: 8. Germline CDR1 and CDR2: LNHDA and SQIVND (reference sequence). The CDR3 covers 15 residues. CDR3 bases: TGTGCCAGTAGTATGATGGCGGGGGGCCTAAATGAGCAGTTCTTC. This gives the protein CASSMMAGGLNEQFF.

This clonotype was detected many times. The chain carries TRBV7-9 and TRBJ2-7; D gene ambiguous. This CDR3 is built from 14 residues. Germline CDR1 SEHNR, CDR2 FQNEAQ (reference sequence). The germline V and J ends were trimmed by 4 bases and 2 bases, with 12 bases remaining between them. This chain's CDR3 is CASSSREGAYEQYF. The CDR3 DNA follows: TGTGCCAGCAGCTCCCGCGAAGGAGCCTACGAGCAGTACTTC.

Many counts were recorded for this clonotype. The CDR3 protein is CASSLEATYNEQFF. CDR3 bases: TGTGCCAGCAGCTTAGAGGCAACGTACAATGAGCAGTTCTTC. V and J are TRBV7-9 and TRBJ2-1; D unclear. There are 14 residues in the CDR3. Germline CDR1 reads SEHNR; CDR2 reads FQNEAQ (reference sequence). V was shortened by 1 base and J by 4 bases, with 8 bases between the two germline ends.

The CDR3, as DNA: TGTGCCAGTAGTATACTAGCGGGGGGGCCAGATACGCAGTATTTT. Protein product: CASSILAGGPDTQYF. The rearrangement joins TRBV19 to TRBJ2-3; TRBD2 matches 12 bases. This CDR3 has 15 residues. J lost 4 bases, V lost 2 bases, and 1 base had no gene match. Per germline, CDR1 LNHDA and CDR2 SQIVND (reference sequence).

The chain carries TRBV7-2 and TRBJ2-7; TRBD2 matches 11 bases. Germline V gene data show CDR1 as SGHTA and CDR2 as FQGNSA. This CDR3 is built from 19 residues. V shed 3 bases, J shed 1 base, and the junction held 14 bases outside the gene matches. This CDR3 reads CASSFPLGTSGVRSYEQYF. DNA for the CDR3: TGTGCCAGCAGCTTCCCGCTAGGGACTAGCGGTGTTCGTTCCTACGAGCAGTACTTC.

The sample holds many counts of this clonotype. The V gene is TRBV27, the J gene TRBJ2-5, with D uncertain. Trimming cost V 5 bases and J 4 bases, with 14 bases left between them. Germline V gene data show CDR1 as MNHEY and CDR2 as SMNVEV (reference sequence). There are 14 residues in the CDR3. The CDR3 DNA follows: TGTGCCAGCAGTCCGCAACTGTCTCGAGAGACCCAGTACTTC. It yields the protein CASSPQLSRETQYF.

This clonotype has a handful of counts. The chain is built from TRBV19 and TRBJ2-2, with TRBD1 matching over 8 bases. CDR3 size: 20 residues. V was clipped by 7 bases and J by 1 base; unmatched bases: 20. Germline V gene sequence: CDR1 LNHDA, CDR2 SQIVND (reference sequence). CDR3 sequence (DNA): TGTGCCAGTATCACTATTCACTCGGACAGGGCCTCGCTGAACACCGGGGAGCTGTTTTTT. It specifies CASITIHSDRASLNTGELFF.

This rearrangement joins TRBV10-3 to TRBJ2-4; 13 bases agree with TRBD2. With 0 bases clipped from V and 1 base from J, the junction kept 3 bases outside the gene matches. From germline, CDR1 is ENHRY and CDR2 SYGVKD. This CDR3 has 18 residues. For the CDR3, the DNA is TGTGCCATCAGTGAGTCCTGGACTAGCGGGGGCGCCAAAAACATTCAGTACTTC. Translated, it gives CAISESWTSGGAKNIQYF.

This clonotype was counted between two and nine times. The chain combines TRBV5-4 with TRBJ2-1; 10 bases match TRBD2. There are 15 residues in the CDR3. V lost 4 bases, J lost 4 bases, and 5 bases stayed unmatched. Germline V gene sequence: CDR1 SGHNT, CDR2 YYREEE (reference sequence). Written as DNA, the CDR3 is TGTGCCAGCAGCCCGGGACTAGCGCTTTACAATGAGCAGTTCTTC. Translation gives CASSPGLALYNEQFF.

The chain carries TRBV6-2 or TRBV6-3 and TRBJ2-1; D ambiguous. Germline V CDR1 and CDR2: MNHEY, SVGEGT. V gave up 2 bases and J gave up 8 bases, with 7 bases separating them. The CDR3 is made up of 12 amino acids. CDR3 DNA sequence: TGTGCCAGCAGTTACGGGTATGATGAGCAGTTCTTC. This gives the protein CASSYGYDEQFF.

This clonotype was seen many times. The gene calls are TRBV7-9 and TRBJ1-1; D is unresolved. CDR1 is SEHNR and CDR2 is FQNEAQ in the germline V gene (reference sequence). The CDR3 loop spans 12 amino acids. Trimming removed 3 bases from V and 4 bases from J, with 6 bases in between. This CDR3 reads CASSFSGTEAFF. CDR3 nucleotide sequence: TGTGCCAGCAGCTTTTCGGGCACTGAAGCTTTCTTT.